This T cell receptor beta chain was observed in a study of CD8 T cells in ankylosing spondylitis. Using quantitative 5'-RACE with molecular barcodes, the authors made TCR beta libraries. TCRdb redid the calling of the 5' RACE reads with MiXCR, one entry per CDR3 protein. The sample has 670,000 or so distinct CDR3 sequences; around 17% are singletons. Turning to this clonotype: What it binds is unknown.

Points from the study as a whole: Blood from ankylosing spondylitis patients appeared to carry a characteristic roughly 8-variant TCR beta motif. Prior literature has documented some motif variants in synovial fluid and blood from reactive arthritis. Significantly higher representation of disease-linked clones was reported for matched ankylosing spondylitis synovial fluid.

Material: blood, either unsorted or a sorted T cell fraction (not recorded which). The source of this sequence is a male donor with ankylosing spondylitis.

As DNA, the CDR3 is TGCGCCAGCAGCTTGGCTAGGGGTGACCCTGGAGACAAAAACATTCAGTACTTC. This sequence encodes CASSLARGDPGDKNIQYF. V gene TRBV5-1 combines with J gene TRBJ2-4; possible D gene TRBD1, 5 bases. The V gene's germline CDR1 is SGHRS and CDR2 YFSETQ. Trimming stripped 0 bases from V and 3 bases from J, with 19 bases between. This CDR3 has 18 residues.